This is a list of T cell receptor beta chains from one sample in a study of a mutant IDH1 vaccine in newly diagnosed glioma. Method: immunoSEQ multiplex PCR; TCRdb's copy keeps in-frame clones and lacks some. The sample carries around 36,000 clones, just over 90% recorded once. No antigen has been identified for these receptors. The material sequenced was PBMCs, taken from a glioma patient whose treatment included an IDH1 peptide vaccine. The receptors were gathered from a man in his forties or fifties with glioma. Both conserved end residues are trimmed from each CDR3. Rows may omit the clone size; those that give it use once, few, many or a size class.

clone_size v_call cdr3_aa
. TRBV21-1 ASSPRRGHEKLF
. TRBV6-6 ASSYSTRTDTQY
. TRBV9 ASSAGRGIYEKLF
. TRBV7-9 ASRPGIGPTNEKLF
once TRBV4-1 ASSRGQGRFVTEAF
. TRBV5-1 ASSRTGGSQPQH
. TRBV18 ASSLRSPGSTGANVLT
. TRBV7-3 ASSSRSLGPGQGSHNEQF
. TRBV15 ATSRGDRQTGEKLF
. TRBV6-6 ASSAGTGVLGNTIY
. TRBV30 AWNKGQGAGEQF
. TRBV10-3 AISGGQGETQY
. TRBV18 ASSLRQGETQY
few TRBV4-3 ASSQERLLRGNTIY
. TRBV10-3 ATLGPGENTEAF
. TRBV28 ASSPTGEDTQY
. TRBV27 ASSLSASGVETQY
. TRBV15 ATGGQGNSGANVLT
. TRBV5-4 ASSSGRGSTDTQY
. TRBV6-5 ASSNGQGMNTEAF
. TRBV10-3 AISGDGYNEQF
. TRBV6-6 ASSLENQPQH
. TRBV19 ASSPTSLGNTIY
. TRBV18 ASSARQGATYEQY
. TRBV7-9 ASSSGQGAWADTQY
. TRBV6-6 ASSSPGTGRGQPQH
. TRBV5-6 ASSLGSNQPQH
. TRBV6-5 ASSYAVEETQY
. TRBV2 ASRGISFNQPQH
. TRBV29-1 SVENDRRTEAF
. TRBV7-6 ASSASSGASRVPYEQY
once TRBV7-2 ASSLGGLGRETQY
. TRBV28 ASTDAILEPSYGYT
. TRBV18 ASSLPGAFYEQY
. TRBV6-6 ASRIGRGQLSGYT
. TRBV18 ASSEPGTAKNIQY
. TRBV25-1 ASRDPGQGWSTEAF
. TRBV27 ASSLFRGDGYT
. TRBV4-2 ASSGSGNTIY
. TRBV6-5 ASSTRGGEAF
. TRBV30 AWTPIVAGVFGNIQY
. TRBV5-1 ASSLNSGVEREQF
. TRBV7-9 ASTYRDTEAF
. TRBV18 ASSPESMNTEAF
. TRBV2 ASTSGRVNTDTQY
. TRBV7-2 ASSLRQGTTEAF
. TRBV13 ASSSLAGGDADTQY
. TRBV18 ASSPGLQETQY
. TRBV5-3 ARSLAVAPPYEQY
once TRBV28 ASRDYGYT
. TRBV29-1 SVGGIHEQF
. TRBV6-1 ASSEAEGDYEQY
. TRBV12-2 ASRCGGPRSNEQY
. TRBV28 ASSLTHRIYEQY
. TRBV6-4 ASSRDIRNSPLH
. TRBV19 ASSLFIGKDKKNIQY
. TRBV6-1 AIPTSGLDTGELF
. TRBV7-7 ASSLGFIGELF
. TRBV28 ASSPRDSRLAGRGTDTQY
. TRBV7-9 ASSFRGSQSNEQF